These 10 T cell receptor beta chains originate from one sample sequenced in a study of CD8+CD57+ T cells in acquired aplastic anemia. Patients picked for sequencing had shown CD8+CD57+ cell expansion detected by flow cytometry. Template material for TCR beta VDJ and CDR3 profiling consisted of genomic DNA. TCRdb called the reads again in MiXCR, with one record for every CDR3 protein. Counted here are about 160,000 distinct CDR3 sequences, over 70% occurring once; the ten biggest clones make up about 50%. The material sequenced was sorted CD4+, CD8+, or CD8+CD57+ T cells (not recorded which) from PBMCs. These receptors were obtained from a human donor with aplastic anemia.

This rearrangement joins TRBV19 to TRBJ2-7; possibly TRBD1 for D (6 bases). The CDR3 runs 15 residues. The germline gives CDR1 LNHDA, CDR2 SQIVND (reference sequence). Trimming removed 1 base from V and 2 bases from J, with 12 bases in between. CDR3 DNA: TGTGCCAGTAGTATAGGGACAGTACGCCCCTACGAGCAGTACTTC. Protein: CASSIGTVRPYEQYF. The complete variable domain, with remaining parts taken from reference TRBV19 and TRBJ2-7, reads DGGITQSPKYLFRKEGQNVTLSCEQNLNHDAMYWYRQDPGQGLRLIYYSQIVNDFQKGDIAEGYSVSREKKESFPLTVTSAQKNPTAFYLCASSIGTVRPYEQYFGPGTRLTVT.

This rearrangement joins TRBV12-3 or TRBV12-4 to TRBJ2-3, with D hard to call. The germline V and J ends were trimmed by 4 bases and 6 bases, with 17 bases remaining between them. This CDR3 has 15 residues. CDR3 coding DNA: TGTGCCAGCAGTTCCTCCCGAATAATGGGCGATACGCAGTATTTT. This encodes CASSSSRIMGDTQYF.

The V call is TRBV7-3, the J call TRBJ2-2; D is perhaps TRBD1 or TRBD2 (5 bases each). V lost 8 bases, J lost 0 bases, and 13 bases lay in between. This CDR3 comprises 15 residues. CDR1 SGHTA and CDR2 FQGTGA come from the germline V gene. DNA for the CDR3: TGTGCCAGCCGGCCGGGGCTCGCGAACACCGGGGAGCTGTTTTTT. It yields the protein CASRPGLANTGELFF.

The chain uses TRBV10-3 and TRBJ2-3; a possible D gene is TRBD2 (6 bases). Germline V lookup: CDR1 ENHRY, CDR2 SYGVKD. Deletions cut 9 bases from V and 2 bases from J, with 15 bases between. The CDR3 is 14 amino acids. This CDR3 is CAISTREDTDTQYF. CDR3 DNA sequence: TGTGCCATTTCAACTAGGGAGGACACAGATACGCAGTATTTT.

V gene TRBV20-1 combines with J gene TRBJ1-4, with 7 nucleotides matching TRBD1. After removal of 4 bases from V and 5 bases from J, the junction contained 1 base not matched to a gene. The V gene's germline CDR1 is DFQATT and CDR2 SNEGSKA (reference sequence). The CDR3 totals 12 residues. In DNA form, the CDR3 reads TGCAGTGCTACAGGGGGGAATGAAAAACTGTTTTTT. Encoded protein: CSATGGNEKLFF.

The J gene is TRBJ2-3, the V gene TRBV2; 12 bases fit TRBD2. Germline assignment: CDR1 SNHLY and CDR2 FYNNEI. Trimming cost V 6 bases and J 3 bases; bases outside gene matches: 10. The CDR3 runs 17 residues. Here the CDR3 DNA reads TGTGCCAGCAGAAGAATCCTAGCGGGGGGGCCGACAGATACGCAGTATTTT. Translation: CASRRILAGGPTDTQYF.

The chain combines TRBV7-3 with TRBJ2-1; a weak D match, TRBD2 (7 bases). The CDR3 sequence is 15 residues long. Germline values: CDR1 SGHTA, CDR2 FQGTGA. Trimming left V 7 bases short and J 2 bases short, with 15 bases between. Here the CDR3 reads CASTEGGGAYNEQFF. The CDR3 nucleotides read TGTGCCAGCACCGAGGGGGGGGGCGCCTACAATGAGCAGTTCTTC.

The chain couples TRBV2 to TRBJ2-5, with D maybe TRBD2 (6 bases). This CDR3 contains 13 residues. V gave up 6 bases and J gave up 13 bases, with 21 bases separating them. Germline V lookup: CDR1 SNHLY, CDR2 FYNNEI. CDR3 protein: CASRGGLLRPMYF. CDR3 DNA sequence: TGTGCCAGCAGGGGGGGACTGTTAAGACCCATGTACTTC.

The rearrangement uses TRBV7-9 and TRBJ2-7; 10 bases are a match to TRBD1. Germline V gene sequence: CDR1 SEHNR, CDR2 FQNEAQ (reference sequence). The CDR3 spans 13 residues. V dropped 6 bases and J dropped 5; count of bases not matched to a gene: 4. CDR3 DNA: TGTGCCAGCAGTTTGGACAGGGGGGACGAGCAGTACTTC. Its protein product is CASSLDRGDEQYF.

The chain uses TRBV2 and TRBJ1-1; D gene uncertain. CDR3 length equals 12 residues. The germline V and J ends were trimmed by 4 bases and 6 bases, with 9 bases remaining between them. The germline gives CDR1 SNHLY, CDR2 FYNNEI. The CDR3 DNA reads TGTGCCAGCAGTGTACCAAAATCTGAAGCTTTCTTT. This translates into CASSVPKSEAFF.